The next 4 T cell receptor beta chains were all read from a single sample in a study of T cell repertoires and HLA-DP antigens (dated by TCRdb to 2017 to 2018). Which antigens these TCRs recognize remains unknown. The library came from the immunoSEQ multiplex PCR assay. TCRdb holds this immuneACCESS table with in-frame rearrangements only. Some clones are missing; in checked studies, unresolved V genes explain under half, and the rest has no known cause. The sample data list approximately 89,000 clones, and around nine tenths of these were observed just once. 1.5% to 2% of the sample is taken by the ten largest. The specimen sequenced was CD4+ T cells from PBMCs. The receptor source for this set is a man aged 50 to 59 in good health and CMV-seronegative.

The chain recombines TRBV6-6 with TRBJ1-5; unclear D gene. Trimming pared 3 bases from V and 1 base from J, leaving 7 bases between. The length of the CDR3 is 14 residues. From germline, CDR1 is MNHNY and CDR2 SVGAGI (reference sequence). CDR3 sequence reads: CASSYSRSNQPQHF. The CDR3 nucleotides are TGTGCCAGCAGTTATTCGCGGAGCAATCAGCCCCAGCATTTT.

This rearrangement joins TRBV7-8 to TRBJ2-6; no definite D call. Germline CDR1 reads SGHVS; CDR2 reads FQNEAQ. The CDR3 totals 17 residues. V was clipped by 6 bases and J by 0 bases, with 15 bases between them. The CDR3 region has the DNA TGTGCCAGCAGGACAAATGGACGGTTCTCTGGGGCCAACGTCCTGACTTTC. Protein sequence: CASRTNGRFSGANVLTF.

In its sample, this clone was seen a few times. The chain carries TRBV2 and TRBJ1-2; tentatively, D is TRBD1 (5 bases). V lost 4 bases and J lost 0, with 12 bases in between. Germline CDR1 SNHLY, CDR2 FYNNEI. This CDR3 contains 15 residues. CDR3 nucleotides: TGTGCCAGCAGTGGACCGGGACCTACTAACTATGGCTACACCTTC. Its protein is CASSGPGPTNYGYTF.

This chain joins TRBV6-6 and TRBJ2-5, with a weak D call TRBD2 (5 bases). Germline loops: CDR1 MNHNY, CDR2 SVGAGI (reference sequence). V lost 4 bases and J 7 bases, leaving 16 bases between the germline ends. The CDR3 runs 14 residues. The CDR3 spells CASSSQRSGGTQYF. CDR3 nucleotide sequence: TGTGCCAGCAGTTCCCAGCGGAGCGGAGGGACCCAGTACTTC.